These 5 T cell receptor beta chains originate from one sample sequenced in a study of metastatic and nonmetastatic thyroid tumors (dated by TCRdb to about 2020). None of the patients had been given any treatment before thyroid surgery. The method behind the library was PCR. The data were produced on an Illumina HiSeq 4000. TCRdb reran the public reads through fastp at Q25 and MiXCR, keeping productive beta chains. This sample is represented by around 26,000 clones; around 20% of them were singletons. Less than 4.5% of the sample lies in the top ten. The specimen was adjacent normal tissue. The source of these receptors is a female donor with papillary thyroid cancer or a benign thyroid nodule (not recorded which). Some clones in this sample may be carry-over from other donors' samples.

The rearrangement links TRBV28 to TRBJ1-5; tentative D call: TRBD1 (6 bases). This CDR3 comprises 16 residues. The V gene lost 5 bases and the J gene lost 0 bases, with 14 bases spanning the gap. From germline, CDR1 is MDHEN and CDR2 SYDVKM. The CDR3 loop is CASSRVGGYSNQPQHF. The CDR3 bases are TGTGCCAGCAGTCGAGTGGGGGGCTATAGCAATCAGCCCCAGCATTTT.

About this clone: The junction differs from germline at one of its ends, possibly a read error. V and J are TRBV10-1 and TRBJ2-2; D might be TRBD1 (5 bases). This CDR3 region has 16 residues. Germline V gene lookup returns CDR1 WNHNN and CDR2 SYGVQD (reference sequence). The CDR3 DNA is TGCGCCAGCAGTCCGACTGGACATGCGAACACCGGTGAGCTGTTTTTT. This encodes CASSPTGHANTGELFF.

This clone was counted at least ten times. This chain joins TRBV20-1 and TRBJ1-2; 7 bases fit TRBD1. The V and J ends lost 5 bases and 5 bases, in that order; junction bases with no gene match: 5. This CDR3 is 12 amino acids long. CDR1 and CDR2 (germline): DFQATT, SNEGSKA (reference sequence). CDR3 coding DNA: TGCAGTGCTGGAAGACAGGGATATGGCTACACCTTC. Its protein is CSAGRQGYGYTF.

This clone was seen ten or more times. The rearrangement links TRBV19 to TRBJ2-2, with TRBD2 identical over 14 bases. This CDR3 contains 18 residues. Germline loops: CDR1 LNHDA, CDR2 SQIVND (reference sequence). The junction had 12 bases not matched to a gene; V was cut back by 5 bases and J by 7 bases. Here the CDR3 DNA reads TGTGCCAGTAGTGCTCGAAGGGGACTAGCGGGAGCCGTCGGGGAGCTGTTTTTT. Its translation: CASSARRGLAGAVGELFF. Based on the CDR3 plus reference TRBV19 and TRBJ2-2, the full variable domain is DGGITQSPKYLFRKEGQNVTLSCEQNLNHDAMYWYRQDPGQGLRLIYYSQIVNDFQKGDIAEGYSVSREKKESFPLTVTSAQKNPTAFYLCASSARRGLAGAVGELFFGEGSRLTVL.

The V call is TRBV7-3, the J call TRBJ2-2; D call uncertain. V dropped 5 bases and J dropped 3 bases, with 10 bases sitting between them. The germline gives CDR1 SGHTA, CDR2 FQGTGA. The CDR3 is made up of 14 amino acids. CDR3 in amino acids: CASSTDSYTGELFF. The CDR3 DNA reads TGTGCCAGCAGCACCGACTCATACACCGGGGAGCTGTTTTTT.